This TCR beta chain emerged from a study of blood T cells in healthy people across ages. Donors gave roughly 10 milliliters of peripheral blood apiece. Study findings and constraints: Roughly linear age-related decline in beta diversity appeared, significant by age approximately 43.

Through a sample-barcoded 5' primer and a J-beta primer mix, a second PCR was run for roughly 7 to 12 cycles. Every cDNA molecule carried a tag from a template-switch adaptor bearing 12 random nucleotides. Each CDR3 protein is one row after TCRdb ran MiXCR on the 5' RACE reads. The repertoire holds some 930,000 distinct CDR3 sequences, with 25% to 35% as singletons. CDR3 length: 15 amino acids. CDR1 is SGHRS, CDR2 YFSETQ, per germline. The V gene end was trimmed by 1 base and the J gene end by 5 bases; junction bases not matched to a gene: 6. This clonotype was seen at least ten times. Its antigen remains unidentified. The same sample was also used in a study of T cells of mothers and their children.

The V call is TRBV5-1, the J call TRBJ1-5; 7 nucleotides match TRBD1. The sequencing input was blood. The TCR comes from a woman aged 40 to 50 in good health. As DNA, the CDR3 is TGCGCCAGCAGCTTGTATCCAGGGGGTGATCAGCCCCAGCATTTT. Translated, it gives CASSLYPGGDQPQHF.